The rows below give T cell receptor beta chains drawn from one sample of a study of T cell responses to AZD1222 COVID-19 vaccine. Profiling relied on immunoSEQ multiplex PCR, and the TCRdb table lists in-frame clones only, not all of them. Of some 100,000 clones in the sample, approximately 91% were seen once. The source was peripheral blood, collected on day 0 of AZD1222 vaccination. Receptors were obtained from an adult in good health. Each CDR3 is given with its conserved first and last residue. A D gene is named only where the DNA matches it firmly. Size tells how often a clone was seen (once, few, many) or the class of an expanded clone, and some rows leave it out.

d_gene: -; v_gene: TRBV7-9; abundance: -; j_gene: TRBJ1-1; CDR3nt: TGTGCCAGCAGCCCCCTGGGGGGGGCCCGAACTGAAGCTTTCTTT; CDR3aa: CASSPLGGARTEAFF
d_gene: TRBD1; v_gene: TRBV19; abundance: -; j_gene: TRBJ1-1; CDR3nt: TGTGCCAGTAGTTACCCAGGGGGCACTGAAGCTTTCTTT; CDR3aa: CASSYPGGTEAFF
d_gene: -; v_gene: TRBV10-3; abundance: -; j_gene: TRBJ2-7; CDR3nt: TGTGCCATCAGTGGGTCGGAGGCAGGAGCCTACGAGCAGTACTTC; CDR3aa: CAISGSEAGAYEQYF
d_gene: -; v_gene: TRBV14; abundance: -; j_gene: TRBJ1-6; CDR3nt: TGTGCCAGCAGCCAGCGCGGGGGTGATTCACCCCTCCACTTT; CDR3aa: CASSQRGGDSPLHF
d_gene: TRBD1; v_gene: TRBV2; abundance: -; j_gene: TRBJ2-3; CDR3nt: TGTGCCAGCAGCGTGGACAGGGTGGGCGCAGATACGCAGTATTTT; CDR3aa: CASSVDRVGADTQYF
d_gene: -; v_gene: TRBV19; abundance: -; j_gene: TRBJ2-1; CDR3nt: TGTGCCAGTAGTAAGCTGAACAATGAGCAGTTCTTC; CDR3aa: CASSKLNNEQFF
d_gene: TRBD1; v_gene: TRBV3-1/TRBV3-2; abundance: -; j_gene: TRBJ1-5; CDR3nt: TGTGCCAGCAGCTTAGGACAGGGCGCCAATCAGCCCCAGCATTTT; CDR3aa: CASSLGQGANQPQHF
d_gene: -; v_gene: TRBV7-2; abundance: -; j_gene: TRBJ2-7; CDR3nt: TGTGCCAGCAGCCGCTCCTACGAGCAGTACTTC; CDR3aa: CASSRSYEQYF
d_gene: -; v_gene: TRBV19; abundance: -; j_gene: TRBJ1-1; CDR3nt: TGTGCCAGTAGTATACGGGGAGACTTGAACACTGAAGCTTTCTTT; CDR3aa: CASSIRGDLNTEAFF
d_gene: -; v_gene: TRBV19; abundance: -; j_gene: TRBJ2-2; CDR3nt: TGTGCCAGTAGTATGGGGCAGGGTAATACCGGGGAGCTGTTTTTT; CDR3aa: CASSMGQGNTGELFF
d_gene: -; v_gene: TRBV10-3; abundance: -; j_gene: TRBJ2-2; CDR3nt: TGTGCCATCAGGGGGACCCTCGCCGGGGAGCTGTTTTTT; CDR3aa: CAIRGTLAGELFF
d_gene: -; v_gene: TRBV18; abundance: -; j_gene: TRBJ1-6; CDR3nt: TGTGCCAGCTCACCAACCGGGTTTAGCTCCTATAATTCACCCCTCCACTTT; CDR3aa: CASSPTGFSSYNSPLHF
d_gene: -; v_gene: TRBV4-2; abundance: -; j_gene: TRBJ1-2; CDR3nt: TGTGCCAGCAGCCAATTTGGAGGCTACACCTTC; CDR3aa: CASSQFGGYTF
d_gene: TRBD2; v_gene: TRBV29-1; abundance: -; j_gene: TRBJ2-1; CDR3nt: TGCAGCGTCCTAGCTTACCCTTGGACTAGCGCAGGGGGTATCTCCTACAATGAGCAGTTCTTC; CDR3aa: CSVLAYPWTSAGGISYNEQFF
d_gene: -; v_gene: TRBV18; abundance: -; j_gene: TRBJ1-5; CDR3nt: TGTGCCAGCTCCCCAGCCAATCAGCCCCAGCATTTT; CDR3aa: CASSPANQPQHF
d_gene: -; v_gene: TRBV30; abundance: -; j_gene: TRBJ2-7; CDR3nt: TGTGCCTGGACCTCCGCCTACGAGCAGTACTTC; CDR3aa: CAWTSAYEQYF
d_gene: -; v_gene: TRBV7-2; abundance: -; j_gene: TRBJ2-4; CDR3nt: TGTGCCAGCAGCTTAAGCGGATTAGCGGAGGCCGGGGAAAACATTCAGTACTTC; CDR3aa: CASSLSGLAEAGENIQYF
d_gene: -; v_gene: TRBV19; abundance: -; j_gene: TRBJ2-7; CDR3nt: TGTGCCAGTAGTCACCCAGTGGGGAGCTCCTACGAGCAGTACTTC; CDR3aa: CASSHPVGSSYEQYF
d_gene: TRBD1; v_gene: TRBV5-1; abundance: -; j_gene: TRBJ1-1; CDR3nt: TGCGCCAGCAGCTTGGGGGGACAGCGGAACACTGAAGCTTTCTTT; CDR3aa: CASSLGGQRNTEAFF
d_gene: TRBD1; v_gene: TRBV5-5; abundance: -; j_gene: TRBJ1-3; CDR3nt: TGTGCCAGCAGCCCCGGGACAGGGACCTCTGGAAACACCATATATTTT; CDR3aa: CASSPGTGTSGNTIYF
d_gene: -; v_gene: TRBV14; abundance: few; j_gene: TRBJ1-4; CDR3nt: TGTGCCAGCAGCCAAGAGGGGGGGCCTGGCGAAAAACTGTTTTTT; CDR3aa: CASSQEGGPGEKLFF
d_gene: -; v_gene: TRBV9; abundance: -; j_gene: TRBJ2-6; CDR3nt: TGTGCCAGCAGCGTAGCCAGCCTCTCGGGGGCCAACGTCCTGACTTTC; CDR3aa: CASSVASLSGANVLTF
d_gene: -; v_gene: TRBV11-2; abundance: -; j_gene: TRBJ2-3; CDR3nt: TGTGCCAGCAGCTTAGTAGGGGCGGCAGATACGCAGTATTTT; CDR3aa: CASSLVGAADTQYF
d_gene: TRBD2; v_gene: TRBV5-1; abundance: -; j_gene: TRBJ2-7; CDR3nt: TGCGCCAGCAGCCCGGCTAGCGGACGCCTAACCTACGAGCAGTACTTC; CDR3aa: CASSPASGRLTYEQYF
d_gene: -; v_gene: TRBV13; abundance: -; j_gene: TRBJ2-7; CDR3nt: TGTGCCAGCAGCTTAGCGGGATTGGGTTACGAGCAGTACTTC; CDR3aa: CASSLAGLGYEQYF
d_gene: -; v_gene: TRBV12-3/TRBV12-4; abundance: -; j_gene: TRBJ2-1; CDR3nt: TGTGCCAGCACCCTAGGAACTTACAATGAGCAGTTCTTC; CDR3aa: CASTLGTYNEQFF
d_gene: -; v_gene: TRBV27; abundance: medium-sized; j_gene: TRBJ1-2; CDR3nt: TGTGCCACCAAGTGGGGGGTGGAGGGCTACACCTTC; CDR3aa: CATKWGVEGYTF
d_gene: TRBD1; v_gene: TRBV4-3; abundance: few; j_gene: TRBJ1-3; CDR3nt: TGCGCCAGCAGCCAGGGATTGACAGGGGCGGGTAACACCATATATTTT; CDR3aa: CASSQGLTGAGNTIYF
d_gene: -; v_gene: TRBV11-3; abundance: -; j_gene: TRBJ1-1; CDR3nt: TGTGCCAGCAGCTTGGGGGGGTTCAACACTGAAGCTTTCTTT; CDR3aa: CASSLGGFNTEAFF
d_gene: -; v_gene: TRBV9; abundance: -; j_gene: TRBJ1-1; CDR3nt: TGTGCCAGCAGCACCTGGACAAAAATGAACACTGAAGCTTTCTTT; CDR3aa: CASSTWTKMNTEAFF
d_gene: -; v_gene: TRBV7-9; abundance: few; j_gene: TRBJ2-7; CDR3nt: TGTGCCAGCAGCTCCGATCAGGAGGCGGGAAAAGGCGAGCAGTACTTC; CDR3aa: CASSSDQEAGKGEQYF
d_gene: TRBD1; v_gene: TRBV9; abundance: -; j_gene: TRBJ1-2; CDR3nt: TGTGCCAGCAGCCCCGGACAGGGACCCTATGGCTACACCTTC; CDR3aa: CASSPGQGPYGYTF
d_gene: TRBD1; v_gene: TRBV5-1; abundance: -; j_gene: TRBJ2-3; CDR3nt: TGCGCCAGCAGCTCTAACTCCCAGGGACAGGGCACAGATACGCAGTATTTT; CDR3aa: CASSSNSQGQGTDTQYF
d_gene: -; v_gene: TRBV2; abundance: -; j_gene: TRBJ1-6; CDR3nt: TGTGCCAGCTCACGCAGGGTAAATTCACCCCTCCACTTT; CDR3aa: CASSRRVNSPLHF
d_gene: -; v_gene: TRBV6-6; abundance: once; j_gene: TRBJ1-2; CDR3nt: TGTGCCAGCAGTTACTCGATCCCAGGATCCAACTATGGCTACACCTTC; CDR3aa: CASSYSIPGSNYGYTF
d_gene: -; v_gene: TRBV9; abundance: -; j_gene: TRBJ2-5; CDR3nt: TGTGCCAGCAGCGTGGAGCCGAGAGGTGTGGAGACCCAGTACTTC; CDR3aa: CASSVEPRGVETQYF
d_gene: -; v_gene: TRBV9; abundance: -; j_gene: TRBJ2-3; CDR3nt: TGTGCCAGCAGCTCCAGCTCCCTAGCCCTCACAGATACGCAGTATTTT; CDR3aa: CASSSSSLALTDTQYF
d_gene: -; v_gene: TRBV30; abundance: -; j_gene: TRBJ1-6; CDR3nt: TGTGCCTGGAGTGGGTGGGGGCGCGGTTCACCCCTCCACTTT; CDR3aa: CAWSGWGRGSPLHF
d_gene: -; v_gene: TRBV3-1/TRBV3-2; abundance: -; j_gene: TRBJ2-1; CDR3nt: TGTGCCAGCAGCCGGTTAGGATCCTACAATGAGCAGTTCTTC; CDR3aa: CASSRLGSYNEQFF
d_gene: -; v_gene: TRBV6-1; abundance: -; j_gene: TRBJ2-7; CDR3nt: TGTGCCAGCAGTGTTGGTCCTTTAGGGCGCTACGAGCAGTACTTC; CDR3aa: CASSVGPLGRYEQYF
d_gene: -; v_gene: TRBV11-2; abundance: -; j_gene: TRBJ2-3; CDR3nt: TGTGCCAGCAGCCCACAGGGAGACACAGATACGCAGTATTTT; CDR3aa: CASSPQGDTDTQYF
d_gene: TRBD1; v_gene: TRBV19; abundance: -; j_gene: TRBJ1-6; CDR3nt: TGTGCCAGTAGTCTGAAGGGGGCGAGTCCTTCACCCCTCCACTTT; CDR3aa: CASSLKGASPSPLHF
d_gene: -; v_gene: TRBV18; abundance: -; j_gene: TRBJ2-5; CDR3nt: TGTGCCAGCTCATTCGGGGAGCAAGAGACCCAGTACTTC; CDR3aa: CASSFGEQETQYF
d_gene: TRBD1; v_gene: TRBV19; abundance: -; j_gene: TRBJ2-5; CDR3nt: TGTGCCAGTAGTCCCGGACAGGGCCAAGAGACCCAGTACTTC; CDR3aa: CASSPGQGQETQYF
d_gene: -; v_gene: TRBV2; abundance: once; j_gene: TRBJ1-5; CDR3nt: TGTGCCAGCAGTGATGGGAGTTATAGCAATCAGCCCCAGCATTTT; CDR3aa: CASSDGSYSNQPQHF
d_gene: -; v_gene: TRBV2; abundance: -; j_gene: TRBJ2-7; CDR3nt: TGTGCCAGCAGTGAGGGGGGAAGCTCCTACGAGCAGTACTTC; CDR3aa: CASSEGGSSYEQYF
d_gene: -; v_gene: TRBV5-4; abundance: -; j_gene: TRBJ1-6; CDR3nt: TGTGCCAGCAGCTTGGGGGGATCACCCCTCCACTTT; CDR3aa: CASSLGGSPLHF
d_gene: -; v_gene: TRBV19; abundance: few; j_gene: TRBJ1-5; CDR3nt: TGTGCCAGCCACAAGCACGGCAATCAGCCCCAGCATTTT; CDR3aa: CASHKHGNQPQHF
d_gene: -; v_gene: TRBV7-2; abundance: -; j_gene: TRBJ2-5; CDR3nt: TGTGCCAGCAGCTTCGGACTTCAAGAGACCCAGTACTTC; CDR3aa: CASSFGLQETQYF
d_gene: -; v_gene: TRBV3-1/TRBV3-2; abundance: -; j_gene: TRBJ2-2; CDR3nt: TGTGCCAGCAGCCAAGATGCAGGCAGCAACACCGGGGAGCTGTTTTTT; CDR3aa: CASSQDAGSNTGELFF
d_gene: -; v_gene: TRBV5-1; abundance: -; j_gene: TRBJ1-2; CDR3nt: TGCGCCAGCAGCGAGACAGCGGGTGGCTACACCTTC; CDR3aa: CASSETAGGYTF
d_gene: TRBD2; v_gene: TRBV9; abundance: -; j_gene: TRBJ2-4; CDR3nt: TGTGCCAGCCAGCGGGAGGGTGGAAACATTCAGTACTTC; CDR3aa: CASQREGGNIQYF
d_gene: TRBD1; v_gene: TRBV2; abundance: -; j_gene: TRBJ1-2; CDR3nt: TGTGCCAGCAGAGATACAGGGGGCGCTCAATATGGCTACACCTTC; CDR3aa: CASRDTGGAQYGYTF
d_gene: -; v_gene: TRBV5-4; abundance: -; j_gene: TRBJ2-7; CDR3nt: TGTGCCAGCAGCGGAGGGGACATCTACGAGCAGTACTTC; CDR3aa: CASSGGDIYEQYF
d_gene: -; v_gene: TRBV2; abundance: -; j_gene: TRBJ1-1; CDR3nt: TGTGCCAGCGACACTGGGAACACTGAAGCTTTCTTT; CDR3aa: CASDTGNTEAFF
d_gene: TRBD1; v_gene: TRBV5-5; abundance: -; j_gene: TRBJ2-7; CDR3nt: TGTGCCAGCAGCCCTCAGGGGGTGGCCTACGAGCAGTACTTC; CDR3aa: CASSPQGVAYEQYF
d_gene: -; v_gene: TRBV2; abundance: -; j_gene: TRBJ2-7; CDR3nt: TGTGCCAGCGGAGGGACAGTCTCCTACGAGCAGTACTTC; CDR3aa: CASGGTVSYEQYF